The 14 T cell receptor beta chains below all came from one sample that was sequenced in a study of cytomegalovirus exposure and HLA in healthy donors. The PCR made use of 60 Vbeta and 13 Jbeta primers. Data came from immunoSEQ multiplex PCR; TCRdb stores just in-frame clones and leaves some out. The data hold over 150,000 clones, with roughly 79% observed a single time. Sequencing was done on a sample of PBMCs. These receptors came from a woman in her 50s in good health and CMV-seronegative.

This sequence joins TRBV4-2 and TRBJ1-4, with 7 bases aligning to TRBD1. The CDR3 is 16 amino acids. The germline CDR1 and CDR2 sequences are LGHNA and YNFKEQ. The J segment lost 4 bases and the V segment lost 1 base, leaving 6 bases of the junction unmatched. The CDR3 reads CASSQVEGAGNEKLFF. CDR3 DNA: TGTGCCAGCAGCCAAGTCGAGGGGGCGGGTAATGAAAAACTGTTTTTT.

Note on this clone: In the same sample, other DNA sequences code for this CDR3. The rearrangement uses TRBV11-3 and TRBJ2-7, with TRBD1 matching over 7 bases. Trimming removed 5 bases from V and 0 bases from J; junction bases left unmatched: 4. The germline CDR1 and CDR2 sequences are SGHNT and YENEEA. This CDR3 region has 14 residues. For the CDR3, the DNA is TGTGCCAGCAGCCTGGGACAGAGCTCCTACGAGCAGTACTTC. Protein product: CASSLGQSSYEQYF.

This chain uses TRBV13 with TRBJ2-7; D might be TRBD1 (7 bases). Trimming took 7 bases from V and 6 from J, leaving 19 bases between them. The CDR3 totals 14 residues. In germline, CDR1 is PRHDT, CDR2 FYEKMQ (reference sequence). In DNA, the CDR3 is TGTGCCAGCACGAAGCTAGCCCAGGGGGGCGAGCAGTACTTC. Protein product: CASTKLAQGGEQYF.

J is TRBJ2-7 and V is TRBV4-1; D unresolved. Germline V gene data show CDR1 as MGHRA and CDR2 as YSYEKL. V was trimmed by 0 bases and J by 13 bases, leaving 10 bases between them. This CDR3 has 11 amino acids. The CDR3 sequence: CASSQELNSYF. The DNA of the CDR3 is TGCGCCAGCAGCCAAGAACTTAACAGTTACTTC.

The J gene is TRBJ2-1, the V gene TRBV6-5; 11 positions agree with TRBD2. The CDR3 contains 15 residues. Trimming removed 6 bases from V and 4 bases from J; junction bases left unmatched: 5. The V gene's germline CDR1 is MNHEY and CDR2 SVGAGI. In nucleotides, the CDR3 is TGTGCCAGCAGCCCACTAGCGGGAGTATACAATGAGCAGTTCTTC. This encodes CASSPLAGVYNEQFF.

The V gene is TRBV5-1, the J gene TRBJ2-1; TRBD2 matches 13 bases. The CDR3 runs to 19 residues. The V gene end was trimmed by 5 bases and the J gene end by 0 bases; junction bases not matched to a gene: 11. The germline CDR1 and CDR2 sequences are SGHRS and YFSETQ. The chain's CDR3 is CASSFQPTSGGSSYNEQFF. In nucleotides, the CDR3 is TGCGCCAGCAGTTTCCAACCGACTAGCGGGGGGAGCTCCTACAATGAGCAGTTCTTC.

V gene TRBV5-1 combines with J gene TRBJ1-1, with D maybe TRBD1 (6 bases). The CDR3 runs to 17 residues. V lost 4 bases and J lost 1, with 20 bases in between. Germline CDR1 and CDR2: SGHRS and YFSETQ. The DNA for the CDR3 is TGCGCCAGCAGCCATGGGGGGGCGGGACCCAGGAACACTGAAGCTTTCTTT. Translated: CASSHGGAGPRNTEAFF.

The chain employs TRBV11-2 and TRBJ1-1; perhaps TRBD1 as D (6 bases). Trimming removed 6 bases at V and 5 bases at J, with 13 bases between. This CDR3 region has 13 residues. CDR1 and CDR2 (germline): SGHAT, FQNNGV. In nucleotides, the CDR3 is TGTGCCAGCAGTTCCGACAGGTCGACTGAAGCTTTCTTT. Protein product: CASSSDRSTEAFF.

The V call is TRBV29-1, the J call TRBJ1-2; perhaps TRBD1 as D (6 bases). The CDR3 has 13 amino acids. Germline CDR1 reads SQVTM; CDR2 reads ANQGSEA. V was pared by 6 bases and J by 6 bases, with 17 bases between. DNA of the CDR3: TGCAGCGTCGTGAAAGGGGGACCTCATGGCTACACCTTC. As protein: CSVVKGGPHGYTF.

The V call is TRBV2, the J call TRBJ1-5; 7 bases agree with TRBD1. The CDR3 length is 15 residues. V lost 7 bases, J lost 0 bases, and 6 bases stayed unmatched. Germline V lookup: CDR1 SNHLY, CDR2 FYNNEI. CDR3 nucleotides: TGTGCCAGCAATGGACAGGTCAATAGCAATCAGCCCCAGCATTTT. This encodes CASNGQVNSNQPQHF.

V and J are TRBV10-3 and TRBJ1-2; unclear D gene. The V end was cut by 0 bases, the J end by 7 bases, with 9 bases between. CDR1 and CDR2 from the germline V gene are ENHRY and SYGVKD. CDR3 length: 13 amino acids. The CDR3 sequence: CAISESGGSGYTF. The DNA of the CDR3 is TGTGCCATCAGTGAGTCCGGAGGATCTGGCTACACCTTC.

V gene TRBV4-3 combines with J gene TRBJ1-6, with no clear D. Trimming removed 4 bases from V and 7 bases from J, with 17 bases in between. CDR1 is LGHNA, CDR2 YSLEER, per germline. This CDR3 region has 16 residues. The DNA for the CDR3 is TGCGCCAGCAGCCGAACCTTGACACCTACGAATTCACCCCTCCACTTT. Residues: CASSRTLTPTNSPLHF.

J is TRBJ2-3 and V is TRBV13; the match to TRBD2 covers 10 bases. Germline V gene lookup returns CDR1 PRHDT and CDR2 FYEKMQ (reference sequence). The V gene end was trimmed by 0 bases and the J gene end by 6 bases; junction bases not matched to a gene: 6. The CDR3 is 16 amino acids. DNA for the CDR3: TGTGCCAGCAGCTTAGGTGGGCTAGCGGGGGTGGATACGCAGTATTTT. This encodes CASSLGGLAGVDTQYF.

The genes are TRBV30 and TRBJ2-5; D remains ambiguous. Trimming removed 0 bases from V and 3 bases from J, with 8 bases in between. The CDR3 covers 13 residues. The germline V gene encodes CDR1 GTSNPN and CDR2 SVGIG (reference sequence). CDR3 sequence: CAWSVSVKETQYF. The CDR3 region has the DNA TGTGCCTGGAGTGTGTCGGTGAAAGAGACCCAGTACTTC.